This note documents a single T cell receptor beta chain sequence. This specimen belongs to a study of technical replicates of blood from a handful of donors. Sequencing used immunoSEQ multiplex PCR; TCRdb keeps in-frame clones, though not all of them. Of fewer than 100,000 clones in the sample, about 95% were seen once. Sequenced material: T cells isolated from PBMCs. This clonotype originated in a human donor in good health.

The CDR3 reads CASSLAWAPGTGELFF. The CDR3 DNA reads as TGTGCCAGCAGTTTAGCTTGGGCCCCAGGGACCGGGGAGCTGTTTTTT. The V and J genes are TRBV27 and TRBJ2-2; a weak D match, TRBD1 (5 bases). The germline gives CDR1 MNHEY, CDR2 SMNVEV (reference sequence). The ends were cut back, 2 bases at V and 5 bases at J, with 15 bases in the middle. The CDR3 spans 16 residues.